One and the same sample provided the 8 T cell receptor beta chains below, sequenced in a study of blood T cell repertoires in COVID-19. Sequencing used immunoSEQ multiplex PCR; TCRdb keeps in-frame clones, though not all of them. The sample lists about 310,000 clones; roughly 90% were seen once. Sequenced: PBMCs or T cells enriched from blood (not recorded which). The receptors come from a woman aged 18-35 years who had recovered from COVID-19.

This clone was seen more than once but under ten times. V and J are TRBV19 and TRBJ1-5; 7 bases align to TRBD1. From germline, CDR1 is LNHDA and CDR2 SQIVND (reference sequence). The CDR3 totals 14 residues. V trimming: 6 bases; J trimming: 6 bases; junction bases outside the gene matches: 8. The CDR3 loop is CASRPGTDGQPQHF. In nucleotides, the CDR3 is TGTGCCAGTAGACCCGGGACAGATGGTCAGCCCCAGCATTTT. The full variable domain, completed using reference TRBV19 and TRBJ1-5, is DGGITQSPKYLFRKEGQNVTLSCEQNLNHDAMYWYRQDPGQGLRLIYYSQIVNDFQKGDIAEGYSVSREKKESFPLTVTSAQKNPTAFYLCASRPGTDGQPQHFGDGTRLSIL.

The rearrangement uses TRBV7-9 and TRBJ2-3; 9 nucleotides agree with TRBD1. This CDR3 is built from 15 residues. The V gene's germline CDR1 is SEHNR and CDR2 FQNEAQ (reference sequence). The V gene end was trimmed by 1 base and the J gene end by 3 bases; junction bases not matched to a gene: 2. In DNA form, the CDR3 reads TGTGCCAGCAGCTTAGGGGACAGGGTGACAGATACGCAGTATTTT. Encoded protein: CASSLGDRVTDTQYF.

This chain connects TRBV23-1 to TRBJ2-7, with D perhaps matching TRBD2 (5 bases). TRBV23-1 is assigned to the ORF class and has an uncertain function. V dropped 3 bases and J dropped 2 bases, with 20 bases sitting between them. The CDR3 runs to 17 residues. The CDR3 DNA sequence: TGCGCCAGCAGTCATCCCCTTCGGGGTAACCTGACCTACGAGCAGTACTTC. Amino acids: CASSHPLRGNLTYEQYF.

This clone was detected a few times. V gene TRBV19 combines with J gene TRBJ2-2, with D unresolved. Trimming removed 0 bases at V and 1 base at J, with 6 bases between. The CDR3 extends over 15 amino acids. CDR1 LNHDA and CDR2 SQIVND come from the germline V gene (reference sequence). The CDR3 spells CASSIESGNTGELFF. DNA for the CDR3: TGTGCCAGTAGTATAGAGTCGGGGAACACCGGGGAGCTGTTTTTT.

This rearrangement joins TRBV28 to TRBJ2-1, with D possibly being TRBD1 (5 bases). V gave up 2 bases and J gave up 8 bases, with 13 bases separating them. The V gene's germline CDR1 is MDHEN and CDR2 SYDVKM. The CDR3 has 14 amino acids. CDR3 sequence: CASSLVQIGDEQFF. The DNA of the CDR3 is TGTGCCAGCAGTTTAGTACAAATAGGGGATGAGCAGTTCTTC.

The chain combines TRBV4-3 with TRBJ1-2, with D perhaps matching TRBD1 (5 bases). V was pared by 1 base and J by 5 bases, with 14 bases between. From germline, CDR1 is LGHNA and CDR2 YSLEER. The length of the CDR3 is 15 residues. CDR3 DNA sequence: TGCGCCAGCAGCCAAGCTTGGGGGGGAGAATATGGCTACACCTTC. It specifies CASSQAWGGEYGYTF.

The chain joins TRBV5-1 to TRBJ1-6, with D possibly matching TRBD1 (5 bases). V lost 4 bases, J lost 10 bases, and 15 bases lay in between. The CDR3 consists of 14 residues. Germline CDR1 and CDR2: SGHRS and YFSETQ. The CDR3 reads CASSQYGQGSPLHF. The CDR3 DNA reads as TGCGCCAGCAGCCAATACGGGCAGGGATCACCCCTCCACTTT. The variable domain in full, with the rest retrieved from reference TRBV5-1 and TRBJ1-6, is KAGVTQTPRYLIKTRGQQVTLSCSPISGHRSVSWYQQTPGQGLQFLFEYFSETQRNKGNFPGRFSGRQFSNSRSEMNVSTLELGDSALYLCASSQYGQGSPLHFGNGTRLTVT.

V usage is TRBV4-3 and J usage is TRBJ2-7; a weak D match, TRBD2 (5 bases). V gave up 0 bases and J gave up 0 bases, with 12 bases separating them. The V gene's germline CDR1 is LGHNA and CDR2 YSLEER. The CDR3 loop spans 16 amino acids. In DNA, the CDR3 is TGCGCCAGCAGCCAAGATGTGTCTACTAGCTCCTACGAGCAGTACTTC. Translated, it gives CASSQDVSTSSYEQYF.